One sample yielded the 23 T cell receptor beta chains listed below, sequenced in a study of T cells after posttransplantation cyclophosphamide. Sequencing was performed with immunoSEQ multiplex PCR; in TCRdb, only in-frame clones are kept and a portion is missing. Observed in the sample are about 5,400 clones, none of them singletons. A marrow graft followed busulfan-fludarabine conditioning, with cyclophosphamide on days +3 and +4. This specimen was PBMCs, taken after allogeneic stem cell transplant with posttransplant cyclophosphamide. The receptors shown here come from a female patient in her thirties or forties who received an allogeneic stem cell transplant from an unrelated donor, was CMV-positive, and had acute and chronic GVHD. The graft donor may be the source of some T cells.

This clone has at least ten counts. Other nucleotide sequences from this sample produce the same CDR3. This chain uses TRBV11-2 with TRBJ2-1, with 8 nucleotides matching TRBD2. The CDR3 totals 16 residues. J gave up 3 bases and V 3 bases, and 7 bases lay outside the gene matches. Germline CDR1 and CDR2: SGHAT and FQNNGV. Here the CDR3 reads CASSLGRGTSYNEQFF. As DNA, the CDR3 is TGTGCCAGCAGCTTGGGCCGCGGGACTAGCTACAATGAGCAGTTCTTC.

The sample holds many counts of this clone. The V and J genes are TRBV5-1 and TRBJ1-1; TRBD1 aligns across 9 bases. The CDR3 is made up of 14 amino acids. Germline trimming cut 2 bases from V and 3 bases from J; bases unmatched to any gene: 2. Germline CDR1 reads SGHRS; CDR2 reads YFSETQ. This chain's CDR3 is CASSLQGADTEAFF. The CDR3 coding sequence is TGCGCCAGCAGCTTACAGGGGGCGGACACTGAAGCTTTCTTT.

In this sample, this clone turned up many times. The chain is built from TRBV6-6 and TRBJ1-2; TRBD1 matches 11 bases. V shed 7 bases and J 6 bases; nucleotides not matched to a gene: 13. Germline CDR1 reads MNHNY; CDR2 reads SVGAGI (reference sequence). The CDR3 spans 16 residues. Here the CDR3 reads CASTLGTGQGANGYTF. The CDR3 nucleotides read TGTGCCAGCACCTTGGGGACCGGACAGGGGGCGAATGGCTACACCTTC.

This clone was seen many times. The rearrangement joins TRBV6-5 to TRBJ1-2; 11 nucleotides align to TRBD1. J was trimmed by 7 bases and V by 7 bases; bases with no gene match: 11. Looked up from germline, CDR1 is MNHEY and CDR2 is SVGAGI. This CDR3 comprises 15 residues. The CDR3, as DNA: TGTGCCAGCAATTCGGACAGGGGGCGAAGCGGTGGCTACACCTTC. Amino acid sequence: CASNSDRGRSGGYTF.

By sample fraction, this clone is medium-sized. The rearrangement links TRBV25-1 to TRBJ1-1; TRBD1 is a possible D gene (5 bases). The CDR3 sequence is 14 residues long. Germline loops: CDR1 MGHDK, CDR2 SYGVNS. The V end was cut by 5 bases, the J end by 3 bases, with 13 bases between. Written as DNA, the CDR3 is TGTGCCAGCAGTCGTGGGGGGTTGGACACTGAAGCTTTCTTT. This gives the protein CASSRGGLDTEAFF.

The V and J genes are TRBV27 and TRBJ2-5, with 13 bases lining up with TRBD2. The end of the DNA is better explained by TRBJ2-7, so the J call may be wrong. Germline loops: CDR1 MNHEY, CDR2 SMNVEV (reference sequence). This CDR3 is 19 amino acids long. The DNA for the CDR3 is TGTGCCAGCAGTTTATCGGGACTAGCGGGAACCTCAAGGAGAGACGAGCAGTACTTC. Amino acid sequence: CASSLSGLAGTSRRDEQYF.

This clone was counted many times. The gene calls are TRBV10-1 and TRBJ2-3; possible D gene TRBD1, 6 bases. The germline V and J ends were trimmed by 0 bases and 4 bases, with 8 bases remaining between them. The CDR3 is made up of 14 amino acids. CDR1 and CDR2 (germline): WNHNN, SYGVQD (reference sequence). In DNA, the CDR3 is TGCGCCAGCAGTGAGTCTGGGGGCGCAGATACGCAGTATTTT. Residues: CASSESGGADTQYF.

This clone was counted ten times or more. The chain has TRBV6-5 and TRBJ1-1; D remains ambiguous. V dropped 5 bases and J dropped 11 bases, with 18 bases sitting between them. Germline-derived CDR1 and CDR2 are MNHEY and SVGAGI. CDR3 length: 13 amino acids. The CDR3 loop reads CASSPHYPKRAFF. In nucleotides, the CDR3 is TGTGCCAGCAGTCCCCACTACCCAAAGCGGGCTTTCTTT.

In its sample, this clone was seen many times. The chain is built from TRBV7-8 and TRBJ2-7; 9 bases line up with TRBD1. V was pared by 5 bases and J by 7 bases, with 9 bases of the junction left unmatched. CDR1 is SGHVS, CDR2 FQNEAQ, per germline. The CDR3 totals 14 residues. The CDR3 loop is CASSPGQGSREQYF. CDR3 DNA: TGTGCCAGCAGCCCCGGACAGGGGTCGAGGGAGCAGTACTTC. Variable domain in full (rest from reference TRBV7-8 and TRBJ2-7): GAGVSQSPRYKVAKRGQDVALRCDPISGHVSLFWYQQALGQGPEFLTYFQNEAQLDKSGLPSDRFFAERPEGSVSTLKIQRTQQEDSAVYLCASSPGQGSREQYFGPGTRLTVT.

This clone appeared many times. The J gene is TRBJ2-2, the V gene TRBV4-3, with 9 bases aligning to TRBD2. The CDR3 is made up of 18 amino acids. The germline V gene encodes CDR1 LGHNA and CDR2 YSLEER. Trimming removed 0 bases from V and 1 base from J; junction bases left unmatched: 6. For the CDR3, the DNA is TGCGCCAGCAGCCAAGAGAGCACTAGCGGGTGGAACACCGGGGAGCTGTTTTTT. It is translated as CASSQESTSGWNTGELFF.

This clone was counted many times. The chain combines TRBV18 with TRBJ1-1; the D is unclear. CDR3 length: 13 amino acids. V was pared by 0 bases and J by 5 bases, with 7 bases between. CDR1 and CDR2 from the germline V gene are KGHSH and LQKENI. CDR3 DNA: TGTGCCAGCTCACCACCCGACTCAACTGAAGCTTTCTTT. Translating gives CASSPPDSTEAFF.

This clone has ten or more counts. The genes are TRBV19 and TRBJ2-1, with D maybe TRBD2 (5 bases). Germline assignment: CDR1 LNHDA and CDR2 SQIVND (reference sequence). CDR3 size: 13 residues. V gave up 5 bases and J gave up 8 bases, with 13 bases separating them. The CDR3 spells CASSAGPIDEQFF. As DNA, the CDR3 is TGTGCCAGTAGTGCGGGCCCCATTGATGAGCAGTTCTTC.

At least ten counts were recorded for this clone. This chain connects TRBV5-1 to TRBJ2-2, with 9 bases fitting TRBD1. Germline V gives CDR1 SGHRS, CDR2 YFSETQ. The junction had 3 bases not matched to a gene; V was cut back by 3 bases and J by 3 bases. The CDR3 contains 15 residues. The CDR3 DNA reads TGCGCCAGCAGCTACAGGGGGCCGGACACCGGGGAGCTGTTTTTT. This codes for CASSYRGPDTGELFF. The variable domain in full, completed from reference TRBV5-1 and TRBJ2-2, reads KAGVTQTPRYLIKTRGQQVTLSCSPISGHRSVSWYQQTPGQGLQFLFEYFSETQRNKGNFPGRFSGRQFSNSRSEMNVSTLELGDSALYLCASSYRGPDTGELFFGEGSRLTVL.

Ten or more counts support this clone. The rearrangement links TRBV2 to TRBJ1-5; D may be TRBD1 (6 bases). The CDR3 covers 14 residues. Looked up from germline, CDR1 is SNHLY and CDR2 is FYNNEI. Trimming took off 4 bases at V and 7 bases at J, with 14 bases between the two ends. The CDR3: CASSAITGSQPQHF. The CDR3 DNA reads as TGTGCCAGCAGTGCCATTACAGGGAGCCAGCCCCAGCATTTT.

This clone has ten or more counts. J is TRBJ2-7 and V is TRBV7-2; TRBD2 matches at 10 bases. Germline-derived CDR1 and CDR2 are SGHTA and FQGNSA. This CDR3 comprises 15 residues. V lost 7 bases, J lost 4 bases, and 10 bases stayed unmatched. CDR3 residues: CASTRIAGGLYEQYF. The CDR3 DNA sequence: TGTGCCAGCACCCGAATAGCGGGAGGTCTTTACGAGCAGTACTTC.

This clone was observed a handful of times. The chain has TRBV5-1 and TRBJ2-5, with 8 bases that match TRBD1. Germline V gene data show CDR1 as SGHRS and CDR2 as YFSETQ. V dropped 0 bases and J dropped 2; count of bases not matched to a gene: 6. The CDR3 sequence is 16 residues long. CDR3 in DNA: TGCGCCAGCAGCTTGGGGACAGGGCTCCCTCAAGAGACCCAGTACTTC. Its protein product is CASSLGTGLPQETQYF.

Sample share makes this clone medium-sized. The rearrangement joins TRBV2 to TRBJ1-1; the D gene is possibly TRBD1 (5 bases). Germline CDR1 reads SNHLY; CDR2 reads FYNNEI. This CDR3 region has 12 residues. V was cut by 10 bases and J by 4 bases, with 13 bases left in between. The CDR3 bases are TGTGCCACCTACGACGGGGGCACTGAAGCTTTCTTT. It yields the protein CATYDGGTEAFF.

This clone was counted ten times or more. J is TRBJ1-1 and V is TRBV30, with D hard to call. The CDR3 is 13 amino acids. CDR1 GTSNPN and CDR2 SVGIG come from the germline V gene (reference sequence). V lost 6 bases and J lost 0, with 11 bases in between. The CDR3 is CACRDLMNTEAFF. The CDR3 DNA follows: TGTGCCTGTCGGGATCTCATGAACACTGAAGCTTTCTTT.

This clone occurred many times. The chain combines TRBV7-9 with TRBJ2-2; 9 bases are a match to TRBD1. Trimming removed 5 bases from V and 7 bases from J; junction bases left unmatched: 11. This CDR3 is 16 amino acids long. The germline CDR1 and CDR2 sequences are SEHNR and FQNEAQ (reference sequence). The DNA for the CDR3 is TGTGCCAGCAGCGTCGGGACAGGGATGTTCTACGGGGAGCTGTTTTTT. Translation: CASSVGTGMFYGELFF.

This clone occurred many times. The gene calls are TRBV11-2 and TRBJ1-4; TRBD1 agrees at 9 bases. CDR3 length: 14 amino acids. V shed 5 bases and J 5 bases; nucleotides not matched to a gene: 3. CDR1 is SGHAT, CDR2 FQNNGV, per germline. This CDR3 reads CASSPGTGNEKLFF. The CDR3 DNA reads as TGTGCCAGCAGCCCGGGGACAGGGAATGAAAAACTGTTTTTT.

In this sample, this clone turned up many times. The chain employs TRBV5-1 and TRBJ2-1, with D perhaps TRBD1 (6 bases). The CDR3 totals 15 residues. Trimming took off 4 bases at V and 5 bases at J, with 16 bases between the two ends. CDR1 SGHRS and CDR2 YFSETQ come from the germline V gene. The CDR3 bases are TGCGCCAGCAGCCTACTCACAGGGTTCGACAATGAGCAGTTCTTC. Its translation is CASSLLTGFDNEQFF.

This clone was seen at least ten times. This chain joins TRBV5-1 and TRBJ2-7, with a tentative D call TRBD2 (6 bases). The length of the CDR3 is 14 residues. Germline loops: CDR1 SGHRS, CDR2 YFSETQ. The V end was cut by 0 bases, the J end by 1 base, with 8 bases between. The CDR3 loop reads CASSLARGSYEQYF. CDR3 DNA sequence: TGCGCCAGCAGCTTGGCCCGGGGGTCCTACGAGCAGTACTTC.

This clone was observed at least ten times. The V call is TRBV25-1, the J call TRBJ2-7; 9 bases are shared with TRBD1. The V and J ends lost 7 bases and 1 base, in that order; junction bases with no gene match: 2. The germline V gene encodes CDR1 MGHDK and CDR2 SYGVNS. This CDR3 is built from 13 residues. The CDR3 is CASTGTGSYEQYF. CDR3 nucleotide sequence: TGTGCCAGCACCGGGACAGGGTCCTACGAGCAGTACTTC.